The rows below give T cell receptor beta chains drawn from one sample of a study of T cell clusters in autoimmune cytopenias. TCRdb reprocessed the multiplex PCR reads and keeps a single row for each CDR3 protein, giving no DNA. Recorded for this sample: more than 200 distinct CDR3 sequences. Source material: peripheral blood. These TCRs come from a human donor with an autoimmune cytopenia or autoimmune hepatitis (not recorded which). Each CDR3 is given with its conserved first and last residue. The order of the fields is CDR3 protein, clone size, J gene, V gene. The size of a clone is reported for some rows only, either as once, few or many, or as a class for expanded clones.

CDR3: CASVGGLHNSPLHF
size: -
J: TRBJ1-6
V: TRBV7-9

CDR3: CASSLMGTSGDEQYF
size: -
J: TRBJ2-7
V: TRBV28

CDR3: CASSQASGLLTEAFF
size: medium-sized
J: TRBJ1-1
V: TRBV14

CDR3: CATSREGTGIYGYTF
size: large
J: TRBJ1-2
V: TRBV15

CDR3: CASSESARPTRPEAFF
size: medium-sized
J: TRBJ1-1
V: TRBV10-1

CDR3: CASSQDLAGGLLSDEQFF
size: large
J: TRBJ2-1
V: TRBV4-3

CDR3: CATLPSGIYEQYF
size: -
J: TRBJ2-7
V: TRBV28

CDR3: CASSLQGNNEKLFF
size: -
J: TRBJ1-4
V: TRBV2

CDR3: CASGETSYEQFF
size: -
J: TRBJ2-1
V: TRBV14

CDR3: CASSIGWRGRTDTQYF
size: medium-sized
J: TRBJ2-3
V: TRBV19

CDR3: CSVERGEGYGYTF
size: large
J: TRBJ1-2
V: TRBV29-1

CDR3: CASSGQDTAYEQYF
size: large
J: TRBJ2-7
V: TRBV27

CDR3: CSAGADSGTQETQYF
size: medium-sized
J: TRBJ2-5
V: TRBV20-1

CDR3: CASSTLLGGASEQFF
size: large
J: TRBJ2-1
V: TRBV19

CDR3: CASSLRQYNQPQHF
size: -
J: TRBJ1-5
V: TRBV7-9

CDR3: CASSSLDTGDNQPQHF
size: medium-sized
J: TRBJ1-5
V: TRBV10-2

CDR3: CAWNPGWFSGNTIYF
size: medium-sized
J: TRBJ1-3
V: TRBV30

CDR3: CSVGVGDPKNIQYF
size: large
J: TRBJ2-4
V: TRBV29-1

CDR3: CASRRGQASSYEQYF
size: large
J: TRBJ2-7
V: TRBV19

CDR3: CASSLGPANEQFF
size: medium-sized
J: TRBJ2-1
V: TRBV12-3/TRBV12-4

CDR3: CASSFGGAGDTQYF
size: large
J: TRBJ2-3
V: TRBV12-3/TRBV12-4

CDR3: CASSPDRQSAYNEQFF
size: medium-sized
J: TRBJ2-1
V: TRBV11-1

CDR3: CSVGGTGGPGNQPQHF
size: medium-sized
J: TRBJ1-5
V: TRBV29-1

CDR3: CASSLVGGQDTQYF
size: large
J: TRBJ2-3
V: TRBV13

CDR3: CASSGSGRDYEQYF
size: medium-sized
J: TRBJ2-7
V: TRBV5-1

CDR3: CASSVQGDNEKLFF
size: -
J: TRBJ1-4
V: TRBV9

CDR3: CSARDPGYSNQPQHF
size: medium-sized
J: TRBJ1-5
V: TRBV20-1

CDR3: CASSWTGVYNEQFF
size: medium-sized
J: TRBJ2-1
V: TRBV5-6

CDR3: CASSWDRDNSPLHF
size: large
J: TRBJ1-6
V: TRBV28

CDR3: CASSPGVDNGIQYF
size: -
J: TRBJ2-4
V: TRBV4-1

CDR3: CASSYYARGAYNEQFF
size: large
J: TRBJ2-1
V: TRBV6-5

CDR3: CASSLNIFPREYLYYEQFF
size: -
J: TRBJ2-1
V: TRBV5-1

CDR3: CASSLEGRGNTIYF
size: medium-sized
J: TRBJ1-3
V: TRBV5-1

CDR3: CASMSLFPLNTEAFF
size: medium-sized
J: TRBJ1-1
V: TRBV19

CDR3: CSVSSGANVLTF
size: large
J: TRBJ2-6
V: TRBV29-1

CDR3: CASSLGEPQHF
size: -
J: TRBJ1-5
V: TRBV28

CDR3: CASFGLTSGANVLTF
size: large
J: TRBJ2-6
V: TRBV19

CDR3: CASSLRVAAGEQYF
size: medium-sized
J: TRBJ2-7
V: TRBV27

CDR3: CASSLARTGLSYEQYF
size: medium-sized
J: TRBJ2-7
V: TRBV13

CDR3: CSVVQGTNQPQHF
size: large
J: TRBJ1-5
V: TRBV29-1

CDR3: CASSLRQDFSYNSPLHF
size: large
J: TRBJ1-6
V: TRBV5-5

CDR3: CSVGGTNEKLFF
size: -
J: TRBJ1-4
V: TRBV29-1

CDR3: CASSLAGTGEAFF
size: medium-sized
J: TRBJ1-1
V: TRBV5-1

CDR3: CSVVPYGNYGYTF
size: medium-sized
J: TRBJ1-2
V: TRBV29-1

CDR3: CASSLYNREVPGNTIYF
size: medium-sized
J: TRBJ1-3
V: TRBV5-5

CDR3: CASSYGGINYEQYF
size: large
J: TRBJ2-7
V: TRBV6-5

CDR3: CASSQDLAGGLLDNEQFF
size: -
J: TRBJ2-1
V: TRBV4-3

CDR3: CATSWSSGHGEQYF
size: -
J: TRBJ2-7
V: TRBV25-1

CDR3: CASSLGQGQETQYF
size: -
J: TRBJ2-5
V: TRBV7-9

CDR3: CASSLIQGASGYTF
size: medium-sized
J: TRBJ1-2
V: TRBV4-3

CDR3: CAISLTGQDSYEQYF
size: large
J: TRBJ2-7
V: TRBV10-3